The clone carrying this T cell receptor beta chain turned up a few times. This sample was included in a study of blood T cell repertoires in COVID-19. At the level of the study: T cells, B-cell-depleted T cells, or PBMCs provided the cDNA or gDNA that served as material.

Original handling: Amplified reference gene primers provided the basis for estimating nucleated cell counts. Method: immunoSEQ multiplex PCR; TCRdb's copy keeps in-frame clones and lacks some. V and J calls and clone size are as listed in that table; D and trimming were resolved from the DNA. The data show 85,000 to 130,000 clones, 60% to 80% seen once. The source is a human donor with acute or convalescent COVID-19. The donor label of this sample is uncertain. The sequenced material came from peripheral blood.

This CDR3 reads CASSFRENYGYTF. CDR3 DNA sequence: TGCGCCAGCAGCTTCAGGGAAAACTATGGCTACACCTTC. This sequence joins TRBV5-1 and TRBJ1-2, with D tentatively TRBD1 (5 bases). V was clipped by 2 bases and J by 2 bases, with 7 bases between them. CDR1 is SGHRS and CDR2 is YFSETQ in the germline V gene. This CDR3 has 13 residues.